What follows describes a single TCR beta chain. This record comes from a study of blood T cell repertoires in COVID-19. Study at large: The samples span acute and convalescent COVID-19 from the United States, Italy and Spain.

Germline lookup yields CDR1 MGHRA and CDR2 YSYEKL. V shed 1 base and J shed 2 bases, with 9 bases lying between them. The CDR3 runs 14 residues. In the authors' workflow: The assay estimated nucleated cells by amplifying reference gene primers. Sequencing used immunoSEQ multiplex PCR; TCRdb keeps in-frame clones, though not all of them. V and J calls and clone size are as listed in that table; D and trimming were resolved from the DNA. Here the sample spans 140,000 to 150,000 clones, around four fifths being singletons. This sequence was found in a woman between 35 and 50 years old with active or convalescent COVID-19. The V gene is TRBV4-1, the J gene TRBJ2-7; D perhaps matches TRBD1 (5 bases). Specimen: peripheral blood. The CDR3 coding sequence is TGCGCCAGCAGCCAAGGACAGCTCCCCTACGAGCAGTACTTC. It is translated as CASSQGQLPYEQYF.